Below are 9 T cell receptor beta chains sequenced from a single sample in a study of T cells in Graves' hyperthyroidism and ophthalmopathy. The source material, RNA transcripts, was used to amplify TCR beta CDR3 regions. The HTBI primer set drove a first-round RT-PCR of the TCR CDR3. One entry per CDR3 protein, called by TCRdb with MiXCR from the multiplex PCR reads. The sample consists of approximately 500,000 distinct CDR3 sequences, around 46% of them appearing once. Material: peripheral blood or thyroid tissue (not recorded which). These receptors originate from a woman aged 18-29 years with Graves' hyperthyroidism.

This clonotype was detected only once. DNA of the CDR3: TGTGCCAGCAGTGAAAGGGCAGGGACGCTCTACACCATATATTTT. It codes for CASSERAGTLYTIYF. The rearrangement joins TRBV2 to TRBJ1-3; maybe TRBD1 (5 bases). Trimming shortened V by 2 bases and J by 8 bases, and 16 bases separated the two germline ends. This CDR3 is 15 amino acids long. Germline CDR1 reads SNHLY; CDR2 reads FYNNEI.

To note about this clonotype: One base away lies a much larger clone, so this may be a sequencing read error. V usage is TRBV6-5 and J usage is TRBJ1-5; D is possibly TRBD1 (5 bases). Trimming took off 3 bases at V and 3 bases at J, with 12 bases between the two ends. CDR3 size: 15 residues. Germline lookup yields CDR1 MNHEY and CDR2 SVGAGI. Here the CDR3 reads CASSYSWGFNQPQHF. The CDR3, as DNA: TGTGCCAGCAGTTATTCATGGGGCTTCAATCAGCCCCAGCATTTT.

This clonotype was found many times. V is TRBV6-5 and J is TRBJ2-2; D gene unclear. V was shortened by 2 bases and J by 7 bases, with 11 bases between the two germline ends. Germline values: CDR1 MNHEY, CDR2 SVGAGI. The CDR3 sequence is 14 residues long. CDR3 residues: CASSYVGTDGELFF. The CDR3, as DNA: TGTGCCAGCAGTTACGTAGGCACGGACGGGGAGCTGTTTTTT.

This clonotype was counted many times. This rearrangement joins TRBV29-1 to TRBJ1-1; D is unresolved. V lost 5 bases and J lost 4, with 11 bases in between. The length of the CDR3 is 12 residues. Germline V gene sequence: CDR1 SQVTM, CDR2 ANQGSEA. The CDR3 DNA follows: TGCAGCGTTAAACTAAGCGGCACTGAAGCTTTCTTT. Amino acid sequence: CSVKLSGTEAFF.

The V and J genes are TRBV11-1 and TRBJ2-6; D is possibly TRBD2 (5 bases). Trimming shortened V by 1 base and J by 4 bases, and 11 bases separated the two germline ends. The CDR3 contains 16 residues. The germline CDR1 and CDR2 sequences are SGHAT and FQDESV (reference sequence). The CDR3 region is CASSLGRATGANVLTF. CDR3 nucleotide sequence: TGTGCCAGCAGCTTAGGGCGGGCGACCGGGGCCAACGTCCTGACTTTC.

This clonotype occurred a few times. The genes are TRBV29-1 and TRBJ2-7, with TRBD2 matching over 8 bases. The germline V gene encodes CDR1 SQVTM and CDR2 ANQGSEA. The CDR3 consists of 15 residues. With V trimmed by 5 bases and J by 1 base, 10 bases remained unmatched. CDR3 sequence (DNA): TGCAGCGTTAGTGGTGGCGGGAGGAATTCCTACGAGCAGTACTTC. As protein: CSVSGGGRNSYEQYF.

The rearrangement joins TRBV7-9 to TRBJ1-2; no definite D call. CDR1 and CDR2 (germline): SEHNR, FQNEAQ (reference sequence). There are 12 residues in the CDR3. Trimming removed 7 bases at V and 6 bases at J, with 12 bases between. CDR3 loop: CASTQVLNGYTF. The DNA for the CDR3 is TGTGCCAGCACCCAGGTTCTGAATGGCTACACCTTC.

The J gene is TRBJ1-2, the V gene TRBV12-3 or TRBV12-4, with a weak D call TRBD1 (6 bases). The V end lost 6 bases, the J end lost 7 bases, and 21 bases lay between the germline ends. The CDR3 runs to 15 residues. CDR3 DNA: TGTGCCAGCAGATCCGGGGGGCGGCCCCATGGTGGCTACACCTTC. Its translation is CASRSGGRPHGGYTF.

This clonotype was recorded many times. One end of the junction does not line up with germline, which may come from a read error. The J gene is TRBJ2-5, the V gene TRBV3-1; possibly TRBD1 for D (6 bases). The CDR3 consists of 13 residues. The germline CDR1 and CDR2 sequences are LGHDT and YNNKEL (reference sequence). The CDR3 is CASSQGIQETQYF. CDR3 DNA sequence: TGCGCCAGCAGCCAGGGGATACAAGAGACCCAGTACTTC.